This T cell receptor (beta chain) was observed in a study of blood T cell repertoires in COVID-19. Germline V gene lookup returns CDR1 SQVTM and CDR2 ANQGSEA. The CDR3 sequence is 12 residues long. With 6 bases removed from V and 7 bases from J, the gap between germline ends came to 15 bases. Original analysis: Scientists estimated how many nucleated cells there were by amplifying reference gene primers. Libraries were prepared by immunoSEQ multiplex PCR; TCRdb keeps only in-frame clonotypes and omits some of them. V, J and clone size derive from that table, while D and trimming were established from the DNA sequence. Seen here are some 170,000 clones, around 80% observed once, and the top ten hold approximately 11%.

The V and J genes are TRBV29-1 and TRBJ2-5; D perhaps matches TRBD1 (6 bases). The sequenced material came from peripheral blood. The clonotype was recovered from a man aged 60-69 years with active or convalescent COVID-19. CDR3 sequence: CSVSRQEATQYF. The DNA for the CDR3 is TGCAGCGTCTCCCGACAGGAGGCGACCCAGTACTTC.